This record looks at one TCR beta chain sequence and its context. This sample stems from a study of T cell responses to AZD1222 COVID-19 vaccine. Trimming removed 4 bases at V and 2 bases at J, with 16 bases between. CDR3 length: 16 amino acids. Germline-derived CDR1 and CDR2 are SGHNT and YYREEE (reference sequence). Sequenced by immunoSEQ multiplex PCR; TCRdb stores in-frame clones only, minus some. The sample holds over 150,000 clones, about 93% seen once. The sequences come from peripheral blood, collected 28 days after the second dose of the MenACWY control vaccine. V gene TRBV5-4 combines with J gene TRBJ1-5; D is ambiguous. The sequence came from an adult who received the MenACWY meningococcal vaccine as a control. The CDR3 DNA reads TGTGCCAGCAGCCGAAGATTTCCAGGAGGCAATCAGCCCCAGCATTTT. Translating it yields CASSRRFPGGNQPQHF.